This T cell receptor (beta chain) comes out of a study of blood T cell repertoires in COVID-19. Study background: Both acute and convalescent COVID-19 samples were obtained from the United States, Italy and Spain. T cells, B-cell-depleted T cells, or PBMCs supplied cDNA or gDNA.

Per the authors' pipeline: Cell counts per sample came from amplifying reference gene primers. Repertoires were generated with immunoSEQ multiplex PCR, while TCRdb's copy carries only in-frame clones and drops some. D and trimming come from the DNA, and the V and J calls and clone size come from that table. The sample has some 350,000 clones, around 90% seen once. Worth noting for this clone: Mismatch with germline at one junction end may stem from a read error.

Germline V gene data show CDR1 as SSHAT and CDR2 as FNYEAQ (reference sequence). CDR3 length: 15 amino acids. This TCR came from a young man with active or convalescent COVID-19. Sequenced sample: peripheral blood. The rearrangement links TRBV7-7 to TRBJ2-1; 8 bases are a match to TRBD2. The CDR3 spells CASSPSGRSYNEQFF. CDR3 nucleotide sequence: TGTGCTAGCAGCCCAAGCGGGAGATCGTACAATGAGCAGTTCTTC.